Below, one TCR beta chain is given with its context. TCRdb keeps only in-frame clones here, not all; method: immunoSEQ multiplex PCR. The table includes more than 2 million clones, 93% detected once. This entry comes from a study of shared clonotypes between healthy human individuals. Background on the study: CD4 naive and CD4 memory each took three plates per donor, while CD8 naive took two and CD8 memory one.

Positively selected for CCR7, the CD45RO-negative cells used as naive CD8 cells excluded terminally differentiated effector memory CD45RA+ cells. Germline V gene lookup returns CDR1 LNHDA and CDR2 SQIVND (reference sequence). V lost 4 bases and J lost 4, with 20 bases in between. The CDR3 contains 17 residues. The chain couples TRBV19 to TRBJ2-1, with D perhaps matching TRBD1 (6 bases). The sequenced sample consisted of naive CD8+ T cells from PBMCs. This sequence was found in a man in his late teens or twenties in good health. Some clones in this sample may be carry-over from other donors' samples. The DNA for the CDR3 is TGTGCCAGTAGTAGGAGACAGGCCGTAATCCCGTACAATGAGCAGTTCTTC. This encodes CASSRRQAVIPYNEQFF.